The sequence of this T cell receptor beta chain was determined in a study of CD8+CD57+ T cells in acquired aplastic anemia. Study context: Quantities of DNA derived from sorted CD4+ and CD8+ cells averaged roughly 3.4 ug. Study-wide results and caveats: Some 29 shared CD8+ CDR3s appeared highly expressed within patients' immunodominant clones.

V was clipped by 1 base and J by 7 bases; unmatched bases: 10. The germline V gene encodes CDR1 SQVTM and CDR2 ANQGSEA. This CDR3 region has 15 residues. As concerns this clonotype: What it binds is not known.

It was genomic DNA that served as the template for profiling TCR beta VDJ and CDR3. TCRdb reanalysed the reads using MiXCR and keeps one entry per CDR3 protein. The table shows 150,000 to 200,000 distinct CDR3 sequences, with about three fifths occurring only once. Sequencing was performed on sorted CD4+, CD8+, or CD8+CD57+ T cells (not recorded which) from PBMCs. The TCR originated in a human donor with severe aplastic anemia or a healthy control (not recorded which). The chain carries TRBV29-1 and TRBJ1-5, with 7 bases aligning to TRBD1. DNA for the CDR3: TGCAGCGTTGAAGGGGGGACAGTCTACGAGCAGCCCCAGCATTTT. It is translated as CSVEGGTVYEQPQHF.